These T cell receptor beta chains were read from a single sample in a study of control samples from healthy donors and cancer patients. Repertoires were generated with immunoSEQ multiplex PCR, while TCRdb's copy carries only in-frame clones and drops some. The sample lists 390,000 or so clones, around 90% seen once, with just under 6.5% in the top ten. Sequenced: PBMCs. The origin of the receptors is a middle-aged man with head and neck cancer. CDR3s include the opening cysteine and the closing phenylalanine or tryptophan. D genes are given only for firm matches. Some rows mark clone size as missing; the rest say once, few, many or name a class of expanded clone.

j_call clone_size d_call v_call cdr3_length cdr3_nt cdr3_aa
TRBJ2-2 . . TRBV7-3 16 TGTGCCAGCAGCTTAAATAGCGGTACGAACACCGGGGAGCTGTTTTTT CASSLNSGTNTGELFF
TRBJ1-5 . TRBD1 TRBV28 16 TGTGCCAGCAGTTTTTTGAAGGGGGCACCCCTTCAGCCCCAGCATTTT CASSFLKGAPLQPQHF
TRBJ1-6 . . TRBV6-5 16 TGTGCCAGCAGTTACGACTTTGTGAACCCCAATTCACCCCTCCACTTT CASSYDFVNPNSPLHF
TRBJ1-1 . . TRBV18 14 TGTGCCAGCTCACCAGGTGTGTCAAACACTGAAGCTTTCTTT CASSPGVSNTEAFF
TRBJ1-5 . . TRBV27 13 TGTGCCAGCAGCTTTTCGGGGGTTCAGCCCCAGCATTTT CASSFSGVQPQHF
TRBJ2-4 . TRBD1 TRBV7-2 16 TGTGCCAGCAGCATAAGTGGGACAGGGTTCAAAAACATTCAGTACTTC CASSISGTGFKNIQYF
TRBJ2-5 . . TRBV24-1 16 TGTGCCACCAGTGATTTAGCACCCAGTCACCAAGAGACCCAGTACTTC CATSDLAPSHQETQYF
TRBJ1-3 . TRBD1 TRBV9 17 TGTGCCAGCAGCGTAGGTAAGGGGGCCAACTCTGGAAACACCATATATTTT CASSVGKGANSGNTIYF
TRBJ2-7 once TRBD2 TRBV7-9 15 TGTGCCAGCAGCCCACATGGTGCGGGGGGCTACGAGCAGTACTTC CASSPHGAGGYEQYF
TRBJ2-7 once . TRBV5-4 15 TGTGCCAGCAGGGGTGGGGACGTTAGCTCCTACGAGCAGTACTTC CASRGGDVSSYEQYF
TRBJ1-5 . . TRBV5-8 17 TGTGCCAGCAGCTTAATGGGAGGGCTGAGTAGCGATCAGCCCCAGCATTTT CASSLMGGLSSDQPQHF
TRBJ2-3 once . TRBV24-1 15 TGTGCCACCAGTGATTTAAACGGAGGCACAGATACGCAGTATTTT CATSDLNGGTDTQYF
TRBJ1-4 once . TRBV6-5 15 TGTGCCAGCAGTTTCGGGGGGTACACGAATGAAAAACTGTTTTTT CASSFGGYTNEKLFF
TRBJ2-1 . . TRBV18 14 TGTGCCAGCTCACCCCTTCCCACGTACAATGAGCAGTTCTTC CASSPLPTYNEQFF
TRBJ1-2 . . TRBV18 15 TGTGCCAGCTCACCGGGTGGAACTCTGGGGTATGGCTACACCTTC CASSPGGTLGYGYTF
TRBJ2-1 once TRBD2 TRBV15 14 TGTGCCACCAGCAAGGGACTAGCGGGAGATGAGCAGTTCTTC CATSKGLAGDEQFF
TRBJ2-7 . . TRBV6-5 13 TGTGCCAGCAGGTCACAGTTGTTTAAGGAGCAGTACTTC CASRSQLFKEQYF
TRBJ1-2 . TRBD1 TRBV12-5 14 TGTGCTAGTGGTTTGGCCCAGGGGGCAGGAGGCTACACCTTC CASGLAQGAGGYTF
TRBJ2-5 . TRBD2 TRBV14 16 TGTGCCAGCAGCCAAGCGGGTAGCGGGAGAAGAGAGACCCAGTACTTC CASSQAGSGRRETQYF
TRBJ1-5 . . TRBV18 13 TGTGCCAGCTCACCATCGGACAATCAGCCCCAGCATTTT CASSPSDNQPQHF
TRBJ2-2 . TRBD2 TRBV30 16 TGTGCCTGGAGTGCTGGGACTAGCTGGAACACCGGGGAGCTGTTTTTT CAWSAGTSWNTGELFF
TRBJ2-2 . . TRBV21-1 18 TGTGCCAGCAGCCCTAGTTCTAGCGGGGACGCGAACACCGGGGAGCTGTTTTTT CASSPSSSGDANTGELFF
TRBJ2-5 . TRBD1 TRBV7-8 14 TGTGCCAGCAGCGGCGGGACAGGAGAAGAGACCCAGTACTTC CASSGGTGEETQYF
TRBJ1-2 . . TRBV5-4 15 TGTGCCAGCAGCTTGGTACAGGATAGGATCTATGGCTACACCTTC CASSLVQDRIYGYTF
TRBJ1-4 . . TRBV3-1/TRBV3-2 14 TGTGCCAGCAACCCTCTGAGGGGCGGGGAAAAACTGTTTTTT CASNPLRGGEKLFF
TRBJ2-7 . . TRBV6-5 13 TGTGCCAGCAGCTTCGACGGGTCCTACGAGCAGTACTTC CASSFDGSYEQYF
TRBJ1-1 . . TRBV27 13 TGTGCCAGCAGACTGGGAGGAAACACTGAAGCTTTCTTT CASRLGGNTEAFF
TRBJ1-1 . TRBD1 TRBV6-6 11 TGTGCCAGCAGTTACAGGGGGCAGGCTTTCTTT CASSYRGQAFF
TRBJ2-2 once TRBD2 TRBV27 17 TGTGCCAGCAGTTTATCGTTTGGCGGGAGAGGGACCGGGGAGCTGTTTTTT CASSLSFGGRGTGELFF
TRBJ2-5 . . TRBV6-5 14 TGTGCCAGCAGTTACTCGAGCGGTCAAGAGACCCAGTACTTC CASSYSSGQETQYF
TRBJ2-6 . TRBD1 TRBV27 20 TGTGCCAGCAGTTTATATTCGTCGGGGACAGGGGGTTCAGGGGCCAACGTCCTGACTTTC CASSLYSSGTGGSGANVLTF
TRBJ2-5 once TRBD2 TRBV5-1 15 TGCGCCAGCAGCTTGGCCGGCGGGAGGGAAGAGACCCAGTACTTC CASSLAGGREETQYF
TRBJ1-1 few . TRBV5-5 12 TGTGCCAGCAGCTTGGGGGCCCCTGAAGCTTTCTTT CASSLGAPEAFF
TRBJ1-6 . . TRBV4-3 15 TGCGCCAGCAGCCTCGACAGCTCCTATAATTCACCCCTCCACTTT CASSLDSSYNSPLHF
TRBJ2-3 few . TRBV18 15 TGTGCCAGCTCACCACAGGGCTTCGAGACAGATACGCAGTATTTT CASSPQGFETDTQYF
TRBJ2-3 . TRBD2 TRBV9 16 TGTGCCAGCAGCGACAGGACTAGCGGGGTAAAAGATACGCAGTATTTT CASSDRTSGVKDTQYF
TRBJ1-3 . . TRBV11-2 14 TGTGCCAGCAGCCTAGGATTCTCTGGAAACACCATATATTTT CASSLGFSGNTIYF
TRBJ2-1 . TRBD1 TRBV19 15 TGTGCCAGTAGTCTGGGGACAGGGGCCTACAATGAGCAGTTCTTC CASSLGTGAYNEQFF
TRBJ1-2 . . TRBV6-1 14 TGTGCCAGCAGTGAAGGCCGGGGACAACATGGCTACACCTTC CASSEGRGQHGYTF
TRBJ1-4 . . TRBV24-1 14 TGTGCCACCAGTAAGGGATCTGGTAATGAAAAACTGTTTTTT CATSKGSGNEKLFF
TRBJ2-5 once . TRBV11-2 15 TGTGCCAGCAATGGCCGGAGGGGGAACCAAGAGACCCAGTACTTC CASNGRRGNQETQYF
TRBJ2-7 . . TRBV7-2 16 TGTGCCAGCAGCTTAGGGCGTGGTCACACTGGGGGCGAGCAGTACTTC CASSLGRGHTGGEQYF
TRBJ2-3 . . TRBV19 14 TGTGCCAGTAGTCCAACACGGACCACAGATACGCAGTATTTT CASSPTRTTDTQYF
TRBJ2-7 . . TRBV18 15 TGTGCCAGCTCACCGGGACCGACAAACTCCTACGAGCAGTACTTC CASSPGPTNSYEQYF
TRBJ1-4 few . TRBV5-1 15 TGCGCCAGCAGCTTGGAACCCGGGCATAATGAAAAACTGTTTTTT CASSLEPGHNEKLFF
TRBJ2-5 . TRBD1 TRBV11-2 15 TGTGCCAGCAGCTCCCTTTGGGACAGCCAAGAGACCCAGTACTTC CASSSLWDSQETQYF